The entry that follows covers one TCR beta chain sequence. The assay was immunoSEQ multiplex PCR, and TCRdb's table has in-frame clones only and misses some. The data contain fewer than 60,000 clones, over 90% of them singletons. The data are from a study of technical replicates of blood from a handful of donors. The V gene end was trimmed by 6 bases and the J gene end by 4 bases; junction bases not matched to a gene: 5. Germline V lookup: CDR1 MGHDK, CDR2 SYGVNS. The CDR3 has 15 residues. The sample comprised PBMCs. The receptor was isolated from a human donor in good health. Some clones in this sample may be carry-over from other donors' samples. V and J are TRBV25-1 and TRBJ2-2; 10 bases agree with TRBD1. The CDR3: CASSAGTGVTGELFF. The CDR3 DNA sequence: TGTGCCAGCAGCGCCGGGACAGGGGTCACCGGGGAGCTGTTTTTT. The full variable domain, rest sourced from reference TRBV25-1 and TRBJ2-2, is EADIYQTPRYLVIGTGKKITLECSQTMGHDKMYWYQQDPGMELHLIHYSYGVNSTEKGDLSSESTVSRIRTEHFPLTLESARPSHTSQYLCASSAGTGVTGELFFGEGSRLTVL.